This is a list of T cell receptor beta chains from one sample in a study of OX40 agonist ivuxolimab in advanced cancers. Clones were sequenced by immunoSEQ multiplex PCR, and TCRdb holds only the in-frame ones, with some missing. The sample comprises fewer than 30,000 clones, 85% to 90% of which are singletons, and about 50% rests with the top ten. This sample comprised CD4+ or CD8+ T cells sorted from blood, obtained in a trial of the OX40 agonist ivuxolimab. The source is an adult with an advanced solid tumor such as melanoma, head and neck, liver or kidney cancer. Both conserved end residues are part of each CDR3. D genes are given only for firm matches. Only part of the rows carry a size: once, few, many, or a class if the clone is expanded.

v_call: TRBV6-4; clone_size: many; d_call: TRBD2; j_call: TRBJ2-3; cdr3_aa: CASSDSTSGGADTQYF; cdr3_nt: TGTGCCAGCAGTGACTCGACTAGCGGGGGGGCAGATACGCAGTATTTT
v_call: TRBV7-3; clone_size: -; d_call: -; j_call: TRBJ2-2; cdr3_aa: CASSLLNTGELFF; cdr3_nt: TGTGCCAGCAGCCTACTAAACACCGGGGAGCTGTTTTTT
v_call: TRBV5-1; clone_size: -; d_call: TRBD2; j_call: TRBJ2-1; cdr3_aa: CASRPSGGSAYNEQFF; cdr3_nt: TGCGCCAGCAGGCCTAGCGGGGGGAGCGCCTACAATGAGCAGTTCTTC
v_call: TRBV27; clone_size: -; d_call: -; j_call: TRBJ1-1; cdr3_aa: CASAGFGTEAFF; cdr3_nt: TGTGCCAGCGCAGGGTTTGGCACTGAAGCTTTCTTT
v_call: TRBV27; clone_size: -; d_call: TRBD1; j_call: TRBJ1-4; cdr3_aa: CASSLSRTGGEKLFF; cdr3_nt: TGTGCCAGCAGTTTATCCCGGACAGGGGGTGAAAAACTGTTTTTT
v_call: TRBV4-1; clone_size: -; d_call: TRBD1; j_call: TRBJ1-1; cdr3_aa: CASSLFPTGGGNTEAFF; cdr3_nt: TGCGCCAGCAGCCTCTTTCCCACAGGGGGGGGAAACACTGAAGCTTTCTTT
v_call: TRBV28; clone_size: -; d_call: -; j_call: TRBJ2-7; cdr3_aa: CASSLPFGRTSSYEQYF; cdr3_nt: TGTGCCAGCAGTTTACCTTTCGGCAGGACGAGCTCCTACGAGCAGTACTTC
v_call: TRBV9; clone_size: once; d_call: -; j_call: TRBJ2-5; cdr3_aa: CASSVDGRGWFEQTQYF; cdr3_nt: TGTGCCAGCAGCGTAGATGGCAGGGGTTGGTTCGAACAGACCCAGTACTTC
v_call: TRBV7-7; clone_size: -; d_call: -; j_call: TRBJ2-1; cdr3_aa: CASSLSLVNEQFF; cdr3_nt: TGTGCCAGCAGCTTAAGTCTGGTAAATGAGCAGTTCTTC
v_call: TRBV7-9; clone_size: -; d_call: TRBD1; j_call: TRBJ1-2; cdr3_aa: CASSPTTGGDTF; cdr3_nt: TGTGCCAGCAGCCCAACCACAGGGGGAGACACCTTC
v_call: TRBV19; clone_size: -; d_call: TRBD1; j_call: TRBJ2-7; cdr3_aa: CASGQGPYEQYF; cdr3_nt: TGTGCCAGTGGACAGGGGCCCTACGAGCAGTACTTC
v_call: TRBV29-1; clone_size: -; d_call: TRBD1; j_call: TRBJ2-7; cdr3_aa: CSVGQGLVYEQYF; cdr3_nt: TGCAGCGTTGGACAGGGGCTCGTCTACGAGCAGTACTTC
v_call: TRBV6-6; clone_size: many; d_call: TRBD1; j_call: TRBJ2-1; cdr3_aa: CASSGTDRSYNEQFF; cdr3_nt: TGTGCCAGCAGTGGGACAGACCGCTCCTACAATGAGCAGTTCTTC
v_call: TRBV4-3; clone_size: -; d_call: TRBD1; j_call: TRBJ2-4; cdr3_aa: CASSHPGTEDIQYF; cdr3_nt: TGCGCCAGCAGCCATCCCGGGACAGAGGACATTCAGTACTTC
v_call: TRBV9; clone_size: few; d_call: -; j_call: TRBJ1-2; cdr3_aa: CASSGWDYTF; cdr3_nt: TGTGCCAGCAGCGGATGGGACTACACCTTC
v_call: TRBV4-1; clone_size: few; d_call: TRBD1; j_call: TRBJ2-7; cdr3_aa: CASRTGNEQYF; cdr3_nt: TGCGCCAGTCGGACAGGGAACGAGCAGTACTTC
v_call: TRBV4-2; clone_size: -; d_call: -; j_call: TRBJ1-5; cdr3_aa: CASSQETVVGAGNQPQHF; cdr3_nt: TGTGCCAGCAGCCAAGAGACCGTGGTGGGGGCTGGCAATCAGCCCCAGCATTTT
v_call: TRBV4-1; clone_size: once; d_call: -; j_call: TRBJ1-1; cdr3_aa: CASSQGWFHGSGLTNTEAFF; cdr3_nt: TGCGCCAGCAGCCAAGGTTGGTTTCACGGATCCGGCTTAACGAACACTGAAGCTTTCTTT
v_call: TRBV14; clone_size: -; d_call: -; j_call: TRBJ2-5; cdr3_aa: CASSQDFQGGLETQYF; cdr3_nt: TGTGCCAGCAGCCAAGATTTCCAGGGTGGGTTGGAGACCCAGTACTTC
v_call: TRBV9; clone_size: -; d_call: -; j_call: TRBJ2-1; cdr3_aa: CASSPTGSLYNEQFF; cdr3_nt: TGTGCCAGCAGCCCCACAGGGTCCTTATACAATGAGCAGTTCTTC
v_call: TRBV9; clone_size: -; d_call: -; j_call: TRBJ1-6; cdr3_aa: CASSLTRDSPLHF; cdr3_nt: TGTGCCAGCAGCCTAACTCGGGATTCACCCCTCCACTTT
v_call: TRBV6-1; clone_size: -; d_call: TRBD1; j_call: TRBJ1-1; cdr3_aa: CASRAQGRTTEAFF; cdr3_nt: TGTGCCAGCAGGGCACAGGGGAGGACCACTGAAGCTTTCTTT
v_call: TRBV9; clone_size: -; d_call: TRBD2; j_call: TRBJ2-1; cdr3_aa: CASSVGVSGAYNEQFF; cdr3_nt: TGTGCCAGCAGCGTAGGTGTTAGCGGGGCATACAATGAGCAGTTCTTC
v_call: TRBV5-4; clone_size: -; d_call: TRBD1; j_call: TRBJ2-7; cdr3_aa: CASSLVGRGSYEQYF; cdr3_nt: TGTGCCAGCAGCTTGGTGGGCAGGGGGTCCTACGAGCAGTACTTC
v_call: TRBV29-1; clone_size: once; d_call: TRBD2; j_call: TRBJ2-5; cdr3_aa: CSVDNAGGRGLGQYF; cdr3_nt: TGCAGCGTTGATAATGCGGGGGGGCGGGGTCTAGGCCAGTACTTC
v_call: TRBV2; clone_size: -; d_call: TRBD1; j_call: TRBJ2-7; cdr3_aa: CASSKGTVSSYEQYF; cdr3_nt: TGTGCCAGCAGTAAGGGGACAGTGAGCTCCTACGAGCAGTACTTC
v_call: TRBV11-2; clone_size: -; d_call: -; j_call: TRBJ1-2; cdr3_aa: CASSQMAGVMNYGYTF; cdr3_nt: TGTGCCAGCAGCCAGATGGCGGGGGTGATGAACTATGGCTACACCTTC
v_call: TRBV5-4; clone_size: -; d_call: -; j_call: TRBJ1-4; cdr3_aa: CASSLSDGGEKLFF; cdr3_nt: TGTGCCAGCAGCTTGAGTGACGGAGGTGAAAAACTGTTTTTT
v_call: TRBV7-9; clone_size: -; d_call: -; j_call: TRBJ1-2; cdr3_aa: CASSQERGGYTF; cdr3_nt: TGTGCCAGCAGCCAAGAGCGGGGGGGCTACACCTTC
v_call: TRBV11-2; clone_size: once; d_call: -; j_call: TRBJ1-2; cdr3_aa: CASSLGAGYGYTF; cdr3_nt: TGTGCCAGCAGCTTAGGGGCAGGCTATGGCTACACCTTC
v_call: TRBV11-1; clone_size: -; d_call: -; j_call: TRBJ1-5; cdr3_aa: CASSLVFLGCNQPQHF; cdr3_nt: TGTGCCAGCAGCTTAGTATTTTTGGGGTGCAATCAGCCCCAGCATTTT
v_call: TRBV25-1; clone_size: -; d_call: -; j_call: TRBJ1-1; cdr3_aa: CASSGHSQEEAFF; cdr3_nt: TGTGCCAGCAGTGGACATAGTCAGGAAGAAGCTTTCTTT
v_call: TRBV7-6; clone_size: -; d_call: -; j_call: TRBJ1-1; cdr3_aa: CASSPPRVTEAFF; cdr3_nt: TGTGCCAGCAGCCCCCCAAGGGTCACTGAAGCTTTCTTT
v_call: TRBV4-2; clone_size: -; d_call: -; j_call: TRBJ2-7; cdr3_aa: CASSPQVRGGPGSDEQYF; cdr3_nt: TGTGCCAGCAGCCCTCAGGTCCGGGGAGGTCCGGGTAGCGACGAGCAGTACTTC
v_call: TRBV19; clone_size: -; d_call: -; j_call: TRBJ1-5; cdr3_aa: CASSMGSYSNQPQHF; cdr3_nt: TGTGCCAGTAGTATGGGCAGCTATAGCAATCAGCCCCAGCATTTT
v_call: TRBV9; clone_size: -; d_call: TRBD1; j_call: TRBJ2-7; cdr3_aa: CASGSHEGDSYEQYF; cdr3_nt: TGTGCCAGCGGGAGTCACGAAGGGGACAGCTACGAGCAGTACTTC
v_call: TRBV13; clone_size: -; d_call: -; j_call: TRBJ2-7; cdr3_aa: CASSLSLSYEQYF; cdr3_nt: TGTGCCAGCAGCTTAAGCCTCTCCTACGAGCAGTACTTC
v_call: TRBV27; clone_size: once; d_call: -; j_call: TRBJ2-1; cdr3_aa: CASSLGSPHSSLRNEQFF; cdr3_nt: TGTGCCAGCAGTTTAGGATCCCCCCACAGCTCCCTAAGAAATGAGCAGTTCTTC
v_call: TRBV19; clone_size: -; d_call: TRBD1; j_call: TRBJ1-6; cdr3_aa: CASSIWDRRNSPLHF; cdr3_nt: TGTGCCAGTAGTATATGGGACAGGAGGAATTCACCCCTCCACTTT
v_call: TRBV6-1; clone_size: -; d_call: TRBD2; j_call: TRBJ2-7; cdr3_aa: CASSEVAAGGLAEQYF; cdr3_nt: TGTGCCAGCAGTGAAGTTGCTGCGGGGGGCCTAGCCGAGCAGTACTTC
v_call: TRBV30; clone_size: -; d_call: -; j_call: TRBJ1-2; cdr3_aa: CAWKPVFGGSDYGYTF; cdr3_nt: TGTGCCTGGAAACCAGTCTTTGGGGGCTCGGACTATGGCTACACCTTC
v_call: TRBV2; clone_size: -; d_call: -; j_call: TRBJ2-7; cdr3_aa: CASSVRDGYYEQYF; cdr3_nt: TGTGCCAGCAGTGTTAGGGATGGGTACTACGAGCAGTACTTC
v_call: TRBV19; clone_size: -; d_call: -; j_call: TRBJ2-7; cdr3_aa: CASSLGLPYEQYF; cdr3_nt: TGTGCCAGTTCCCTCGGCCTTCCCTACGAGCAGTACTTC
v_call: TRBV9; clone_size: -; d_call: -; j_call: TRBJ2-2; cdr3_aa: CASSSLSPGELFF; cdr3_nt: TGTGCCAGCAGCTCCCTAAGTCCCGGGGAGCTGTTTTTT
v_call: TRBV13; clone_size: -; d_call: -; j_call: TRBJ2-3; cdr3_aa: CASGFIDTQYF; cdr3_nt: TGTGCCAGCGGGTTTATAGATACGCAGTATTTT
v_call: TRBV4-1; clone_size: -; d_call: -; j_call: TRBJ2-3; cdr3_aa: CASSQYRPTDTQYF; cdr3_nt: TGCGCCAGCAGCCAGTATCGGCCCACAGATACGCAGTATTTT
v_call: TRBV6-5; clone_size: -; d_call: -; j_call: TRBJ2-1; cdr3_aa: CASSYSTGAEQFF; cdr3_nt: TGTGCCAGCAGTTACTCGACGGGGGCAGAGCAGTTCTTC
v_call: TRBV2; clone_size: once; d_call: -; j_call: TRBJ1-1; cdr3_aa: CASSDQGTEAFF; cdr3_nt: TGTGCCAGCAGTGACCAGGGGACTGAAGCTTTCTTT
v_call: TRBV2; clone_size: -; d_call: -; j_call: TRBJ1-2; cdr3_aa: CASSEGLSGGYTF; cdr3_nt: TGTGCCAGCAGTGAGGGCCTTTCTGGGGGCTACACCTTC
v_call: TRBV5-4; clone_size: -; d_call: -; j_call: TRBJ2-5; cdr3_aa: CASSHNVAGRETQYF; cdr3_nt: TGTGCCAGCAGCCACAACGTCGCGGGGAGAGAGACCCAGTACTTC